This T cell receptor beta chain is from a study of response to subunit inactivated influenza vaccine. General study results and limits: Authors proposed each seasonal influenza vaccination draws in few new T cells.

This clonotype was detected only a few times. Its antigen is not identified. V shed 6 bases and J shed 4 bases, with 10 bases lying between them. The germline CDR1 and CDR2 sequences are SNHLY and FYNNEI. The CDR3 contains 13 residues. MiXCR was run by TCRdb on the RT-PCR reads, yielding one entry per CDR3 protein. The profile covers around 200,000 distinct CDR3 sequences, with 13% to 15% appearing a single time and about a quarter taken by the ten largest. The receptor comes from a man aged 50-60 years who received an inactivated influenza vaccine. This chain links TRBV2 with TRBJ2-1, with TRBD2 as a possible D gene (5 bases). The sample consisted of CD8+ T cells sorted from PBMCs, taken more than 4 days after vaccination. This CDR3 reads CASRGTGYNEQFF. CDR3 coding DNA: TGTGCCAGCAGGGGTACGGGATACAATGAGCAGTTCTTC.